This T cell receptor beta chain was sequenced in a study of blood T cell repertoires in COVID-19. Study summary: From the United States, Italy and Spain came samples of acute and convalescent COVID-19. PBMCs, B-cell-depleted T cells, or T cells provided the cDNA or gDNA that made up the material.

Unmatched junction bases numbered 2, after V lost 3 bases and J lost 10 bases. The V gene's germline CDR1 is GTSNPN and CDR2 SVGIG (reference sequence). This CDR3 has 13 amino acids. Enrollees, about 18 to 90 years old, lived in 24 US areas. Participants' reported clinical history set cohort assignment. This table comes from immunoSEQ multiplex PCR, and its TCRdb copy is limited to in-frame clones, with some not included. The sample lists 400,000 to 550,000 clones; nearly 90% were seen once. This TCR was sampled from a woman under 30 with acute COVID-19. This rearrangement joins TRBV30 to TRBJ1-6, with 11 positions matching TRBD1. The sequenced sample was PBMCs or T cells enriched from blood (not recorded which). Here the CDR3 reads CAWSGTGGSPLHF. In nucleotides, the CDR3 is TGTGCCTGGAGCGGGACAGGGGGATCACCCCTCCACTTT. The variable domain in full, completed from reference TRBV30 and TRBJ1-6, reads SQTIHQWPATLVQPVGSPLSLECTVEGTSNPNLYWYRQAAGRGLQLLFYSVGIGQISSEVPQNLSASRPQDRQFILSSKKLLLSDSGFYLCAWSGTGGSPLHFGNGTRLTVT.